Below are 16 T cell receptor beta chains sequenced from a single sample in a study of T cell responses to AZD1222 COVID-19 vaccine. Profiling relied on immunoSEQ multiplex PCR, and the TCRdb table lists in-frame clones only, not all of them. The table records 80,000 to 95,000 clones, approximately 87% of them present only once. Sequenced material: peripheral blood, taken on day 0 of MenACWY control vaccination. Receptors originate from an adult in good health.

This clone was recorded a few times. J is TRBJ1-2 and V is TRBV10-3; TRBD1 is a possible D gene (5 bases). Trimming removed 4 bases at V and 3 bases at J, with 12 bases between. CDR1 and CDR2 from the germline V gene are ENHRY and SYGVKD. The CDR3 is 14 amino acids. DNA for the CDR3: TGTGCCATCAGTGTCGATAGACAGTACTATGGCTACACCTTC. Protein: CAISVDRQYYGYTF.

This rearrangement joins TRBV11-2 to TRBJ2-3, with D unclear. V lost 4 bases and J 4 bases, leaving 9 bases between the germline ends. The CDR3 is 13 amino acids. CDR1 SGHAT and CDR2 FQNNGV come from the germline V gene. CDR3 nucleotide sequence: TGTGCCAGCAGCTCCATGATGGCAGATACGCAGTATTTT. As protein: CASSSMMADTQYF.

The rearrangement links TRBV7-3 to TRBJ2-3; D is ambiguous. CDR3 length: 15 residues. The V gene lost 0 bases and the J gene lost 2 bases, with 9 bases spanning the gap. CDR1 is SGHTA and CDR2 is FQGTGA in the germline V gene. The CDR3: CASSLTSQPTDTQYF. The CDR3 DNA is TGTGCCAGCAGCTTAACATCCCAGCCCACAGATACGCAGTATTTT.

The V call is TRBV4-1, the J call TRBJ2-1; 8 bases are a match to TRBD1. Per germline, CDR1 MGHRA and CDR2 YSYEKL. CDR3 size: 15 residues. The V and J ends lost 4 bases and 2 bases, in that order; junction bases with no gene match: 4. CDR3 in DNA: TGCGCCAGCAGCCGAGGACAGGGCCCCTACAATGAGCAGTTCTTC. Its translation: CASSRGQGPYNEQFF.

CDR3 protein: CASSDEGLPNQPQHF. The CDR3 DNA reads as TGTGCCAGCAGTGACGAGGGACTTCCGAATCAGCCCCAGCATTTT. This chain links TRBV6-1 with TRBJ1-5, with D perhaps TRBD1 (5 bases). Germline assignment: CDR1 MNHNS and CDR2 SASEGT. The CDR3 extends over 15 amino acids. V dropped 3 bases and J dropped 4 bases, with 13 bases sitting between them.

This clone occurred once. V gene TRBV28 combines with J gene TRBJ2-1; possibly TRBD2 for D (5 bases). Deletions cut 8 bases from V and 8 bases from J, with 10 bases between. The CDR3 length is 11 residues. Germline CDR1 and CDR2: MDHEN and SYDVKM. In nucleotides, the CDR3 is TGTGCCAGCGCCTCCGGGGATGAGCAGTTCTTC. It yields the protein CASASGDEQFF.

The gene calls are TRBV28 and TRBJ2-1; maybe TRBD2 (6 bases). CDR1 is MDHEN and CDR2 is SYDVKM in the germline V gene. CDR3 size: 19 residues. Between the trimmed V and J ends, which lost 3 bases and 1 base, there was a span of 22 bases. The CDR3 nucleotides are TGTGCCAGCAGTTTTTCGGCGGGAATCGGGGCTTTATCCTACAATGAGCAGTTCTTC. It yields the protein CASSFSAGIGALSYNEQFF.

V and J are TRBV10-3 and TRBJ2-7, with D perhaps matching TRBD1 (5 bases). Germline V CDR1 and CDR2: ENHRY, SYGVKD. The length of the CDR3 is 13 residues. The V and J ends lost 4 bases and 2 bases respectively, with 9 bases between them. The CDR3 coding sequence is TGTGCCATCAGTGTTGGGGCCCCCTACGAGCAGTACTTC. It encodes CAISVGAPYEQYF.

This clone was picked up one time. The chain employs TRBV7-2 and TRBJ1-3; D not certain. V shed 4 bases and J shed 0 bases, with 7 bases lying between them. The CDR3 runs 14 residues. The germline V gene encodes CDR1 SGHTA and CDR2 FQGNSA. The CDR3 loop is CASSYWSSGNTIYF. In nucleotides, the CDR3 is TGTGCCAGCAGCTATTGGAGCTCTGGAAACACCATATATTTT. Full variable domain (missing parts from reference TRBV7-2 and TRBJ1-3): GAGVSQSPSNKVTEKGKDVELRCDPISGHTALYWYRQSLGQGLEFLIYFQGNSAPDKSGLPSDRFSAERTGGSVSTLTIQRTQQEDSAVYLCASSYWSSGNTIYFGEGSWLTVV.

This clone was picked up one time. This chain joins TRBV30 and TRBJ1-1; D is uncertain. V was clipped by 5 bases and J by 1 base, with 11 bases between them. The CDR3 has 13 amino acids. In germline, CDR1 is GTSNPN, CDR2 SVGIG (reference sequence). The CDR3 loop is CAWGRIGNTEAFF. For the CDR3, the DNA is TGTGCCTGGGGACGGATAGGGAACACTGAAGCTTTCTTT.

This clone is a singleton in its sample. The V and J genes are TRBV7-2 and TRBJ1-2; D unclear. Trimming took off 1 base at V and 5 bases at J, with 5 bases between the two ends. Germline V gene lookup returns CDR1 SGHTA and CDR2 FQGNSA. The length of the CDR3 is 12 residues. Here the CDR3 reads CASSLGTYGYTF. The CDR3 bases are TGTGCCAGCAGCTTAGGCACATATGGCTACACCTTC. Variable domain in full (rest from reference TRBV7-2 and TRBJ1-2): GAGVSQSPSNKVTEKGKDVELRCDPISGHTALYWYRQSLGQGLEFLIYFQGNSAPDKSGLPSDRFSAERTGGSVSTLTIQRTQQEDSAVYLCASSLGTYGYTFGSGTRLTVV.

The chain recombines TRBV11-2 with TRBJ2-7; 10 positions agree with TRBD1. V lost 0 bases and J lost 5; bases outside the gene matches: 7. The length of the CDR3 is 16 residues. CDR1 is SGHAT, CDR2 FQNNGV, per germline. CDR3 protein: CASSLEPGQGSHEQYF. The CDR3 DNA is TGTGCCAGCAGCTTAGAACCGGGACAGGGGTCCCACGAGCAGTACTTC.

The V gene is TRBV4-3, the J gene TRBJ1-1, with 7 bases aligning to TRBD1. CDR3 length: 15 residues. Germline V gene data show CDR1 as LGHNA and CDR2 as YSLEER. With 6 bases clipped from V and 11 bases from J, the junction kept 18 bases outside the gene matches. The DNA of the CDR3 is TGCGCCAGCAGGGACGGGACAGACTATGAACACGGGGCTTTCTTT. It translates to CASRDGTDYEHGAFF.

This chain joins TRBV5-6 and TRBJ2-7, with 8 bases matching TRBD2. V was pared by 5 bases and J by 5 bases, with 6 bases of the junction left unmatched. The CDR3 is 13 amino acids. Germline V gives CDR1 SGHDT, CDR2 YYEEEE. CDR3 DNA sequence: TGTGCCAGCAGAGCGGGAGTTGTGGACGAGCAGTACTTC. It is translated as CASRAGVVDEQYF. Full variable domain (rest looked up from reference TRBV5-6 and TRBJ2-7): DAGVTQSPTHLIKTRGQQVTLRCSPKSGHDTVSWYQQALGQGPQFIFQYYEEEERQRGNFPDRFSGHQFPNYSSELNVNALLLGDSALYLCASRAGVVDEQYFGPGTRLTVT.

The chain couples TRBV12-3 or TRBV12-4 to TRBJ2-5, with D hard to call. V was cut by 3 bases and J by 4 bases, with 6 bases left in between. The CDR3 runs to 12 residues. CDR3 in DNA: TGTGCCAGCAGTTTGTTGCTAGAGACCCAGTACTTC. It encodes CASSLLLETQYF.

This chain links TRBV9 with TRBJ1-4; D may be TRBD1 (6 bases). V gave up 4 bases and J gave up 10 bases, with 17 bases separating them. This CDR3 has 14 amino acids. The germline V gene encodes CDR1 SGDLS and CDR2 YYNGEE. CDR3 protein: CASSLHREVGKLFF. In DNA form, the CDR3 reads TGTGCCAGCAGCCTCCACAGGGAAGTCGGAAAACTGTTTTTT.